The rows below give T cell receptor beta chains drawn from one sample of a study of long-term antiretroviral therapy in people with HIV. TCRdb keeps only in-frame clones here, not all; method: immunoSEQ multiplex PCR. The sample consists of 32,000 or so clones, about 90% of them appearing once. The source was unsorted PBMCs, collected 3.2 years before starting antiretroviral therapy. These receptors all come from a man over 45 with HIV. Both conserved end residues are part of each CDR3. The D gene is left open where the match is weak. Clone size is shown for a subset of rows, as once, few, many or a class of expanded clone.

CDR3nt: TGCGCCAGCAGCTTGACAGGGGGCGGCGATGAGCAGTTCTTC
CDR3aa: CASSLTGGGDEQFF
d_gene: TRBD1
v_gene: TRBV5-1
abundance: -
j_gene: TRBJ2-1

CDR3nt: TGTGCCAACAGCCCAGCGGTAAACACAGATACGCAGTATTTT
CDR3aa: CANSPAVNTDTQYF
d_gene: -
v_gene: TRBV7-3
abundance: -
j_gene: TRBJ2-3

CDR3nt: TGCAGCGTGGACGGGGTGTTGAACACTGAAGCTTTCTTT
CDR3aa: CSVDGVLNTEAFF
d_gene: -
v_gene: TRBV29-1
abundance: -
j_gene: TRBJ1-1

CDR3nt: TGTGCCAGCAGCAGGCAGGGACAAGGGAATTCACCCCTCCACTTT
CDR3aa: CASSRQGQGNSPLHF
d_gene: -
v_gene: TRBV5-6
abundance: -
j_gene: TRBJ1-6

CDR3nt: TGTGCCAGCTCACGACAGGGCGGCGAGACCCAGTACTTC
CDR3aa: CASSRQGGETQYF
d_gene: TRBD1
v_gene: TRBV18
abundance: -
j_gene: TRBJ2-5

CDR3nt: TGTGCCAGCAGTGTACAGGGGCCAGGCAATCAGCCCCAGCATTTT
CDR3aa: CASSVQGPGNQPQHF
d_gene: TRBD1
v_gene: TRBV2
abundance: -
j_gene: TRBJ1-5

CDR3nt: TGTGCCAGCTCACCCGCCCGGAAACTAGTCGGTGAGACCCAGTACTTC
CDR3aa: CASSPARKLVGETQYF
d_gene: -
v_gene: TRBV18
abundance: -
j_gene: TRBJ2-5

CDR3nt: TGTGCCAGCACCCTAAGGGGCCTAGCGGGAGTTATGGATACGCAGTATTTT
CDR3aa: CASTLRGLAGVMDTQYF
d_gene: TRBD2
v_gene: TRBV27
abundance: -
j_gene: TRBJ2-3

CDR3nt: TGTGCCAGCAGCTTAGCTCAGCCCTACGAGCAGTACTTC
CDR3aa: CASSLAQPYEQYF
d_gene: -
v_gene: TRBV7-9
abundance: few
j_gene: TRBJ2-7

CDR3nt: TGTGCCAGCAGTGAAACTAGCGGTCAAGAGACCCAGTACTTC
CDR3aa: CASSETSGQETQYF
d_gene: TRBD2
v_gene: TRBV28
abundance: -
j_gene: TRBJ2-5

CDR3nt: TGTGCCAGCAGCTTAGCGCGAGGAGTATCTATCTATGGCTACACCTTC
CDR3aa: CASSLARGVSIYGYTF
d_gene: -
v_gene: TRBV7-2
abundance: once
j_gene: TRBJ1-2

CDR3nt: TGTGCCAGCATGAACGGGGCAAGCACAGATACGCAGTATTTT
CDR3aa: CASMNGASTDTQYF
d_gene: -
v_gene: TRBV2
abundance: -
j_gene: TRBJ2-3

CDR3nt: TGTGCCAGCAGTTACTCGCGACAGGGGTACGGATCTACGCAGTATTTT
CDR3aa: CASSYSRQGYGSTQYF
d_gene: TRBD1
v_gene: TRBV6-5
abundance: -
j_gene: TRBJ2-3

CDR3nt: TGTGCCAGCTCACCACTGCGAGACAGGGGTGGAACCGGGGAGCTGTTTTTT
CDR3aa: CASSPLRDRGGTGELFF
d_gene: TRBD1
v_gene: TRBV18
abundance: -
j_gene: TRBJ2-2

CDR3nt: TGTGCCAGCAGCTTGGGGACAGAGACCCAGTACTTC
CDR3aa: CASSLGTETQYF
d_gene: -
v_gene: TRBV5-5
abundance: -
j_gene: TRBJ2-5

CDR3nt: TGTGCCAGCAGCTTAGTGGTTGACGATAACTATGGCTACACCTTC
CDR3aa: CASSLVVDDNYGYTF
d_gene: -
v_gene: TRBV7-2
abundance: -
j_gene: TRBJ1-2

CDR3nt: TGTGCCAGCAGCCCGGTGCGGGGGGGCTACGAGCAGTACTTC
CDR3aa: CASSPVRGGYEQYF
d_gene: TRBD2
v_gene: TRBV11-1
abundance: -
j_gene: TRBJ2-7

CDR3nt: TGTGCCAGCAGTCCGGTTACGGGCAGAGCTTTCTTT
CDR3aa: CASSPVTGRAFF
d_gene: -
v_gene: TRBV28
abundance: -
j_gene: TRBJ1-1

CDR3nt: TGTGCCAGCAGCCCGGTGGGACGCCCCTACGAGCAGTACTTC
CDR3aa: CASSPVGRPYEQYF
d_gene: -
v_gene: TRBV27
abundance: few
j_gene: TRBJ2-7

CDR3nt: TGTGCCAGCAGATTTGCGGGGGGCTTCTACAATGAGCAGTTCTTC
CDR3aa: CASRFAGGFYNEQFF
d_gene: TRBD2
v_gene: TRBV6-5
abundance: -
j_gene: TRBJ2-1